The entry that follows covers one TCR beta chain sequence. The target antigen is unknown. The CDR3 contains 17 residues. Losses at the gene ends were 2 bases for V and 6 bases for J; bases not matched to a gene: 9. Looked up from germline, CDR1 is GTSNPN and CDR2 is SVGIG (reference sequence). Sorted populations were all over 98% pure. TCRB transcripts that were expressed got sequenced, as all of the isolated RNA had been reverse transcribed. Here immunoSEQ multiplex PCR was the method, and the copy in TCRdb shows in-frame clones only, minus some. Here the sample spans fewer than 250,000 clones, roughly 15% being singletons. The data were obtained in a study of beta chain features in type 1 diabetes. Study observations and caveats: Researchers cautioned that cDNA sequencing could over-represent cells with high TCR expression.

The clonotype comes from a woman aged 40 to 49 in good health. Sequencing used naive CD4+ T cells from blood. This chain connects TRBV30 to TRBJ2-1, with TRBD2 identical over 14 bases. The CDR3 here is CAWSNSRGLAGGNEQFF. CDR3 coding DNA: TGTGCCTGGAGTAACTCCCGAGGACTAGCGGGAGGCAATGAGCAGTTCTTC.